This T cell receptor beta chain was observed in a study of shared clonotypes between healthy human individuals. Study-wide context: A donor's plate count was three for CD4 naive and three for CD4 memory; CD8 naive had two and CD8 memory one.

General study results and limits: When compared with the clonotypes that were shared by all four sorted-subset donors, the non-shared clonotypes turned out to have lower generation probabilities.

Investigators spread the genomic DNA of each subset evenly over several immunoSEQ plates. The protocol was immunoSEQ multiplex PCR, while the TCRdb copy is restricted to in-frame clones and leaves out a portion. The sample contains about 590,000 clones, 95% to 96% of which appear only once. It was CD45RO-negative cells, positively selected for CCR7, that made up naive CD8 cells, with terminally differentiated effector memory CD45RA+ cells excluded. J was trimmed by 7 bases and V by 7 bases; bases with no gene match: 10. There are 15 residues in the CDR3. The germline gives CDR1 MNHEY, CDR2 SMNVEV (reference sequence). Concerning this clone: Its antigen is still unknown.

The origin of this receptor is a woman aged 30 to 39 in good health. Sequenced: naive CD8+ T cells sorted from blood. This rearrangement joins TRBV27 to TRBJ2-1; 10 bases map to TRBD2. The CDR3 sequence is CASTSGLAGVNEQFF. Here the CDR3 DNA reads TGTGCCAGCACCTCCGGCCTAGCGGGAGTTAATGAGCAGTTCTTC.